The T cell receptor beta chain described here comes from a study of T cell repertoires in aging, cancer and after chemotherapy. About the study: Healthy donor repertoires were recorded over several months to years and showed clear clonal overlap.

Study observations and caveats: Age-matched healthy donors had significantly more diverse, less clonal blood TCR repertoires than untreated cancer patients. The repertoire data cannot show anything about immunological memory following chemotherapy. Loss of evenness, beyond lost richness, contributed to age-related TCR diversity decline in cancer patients.

As to this clonotype: Antigen unknown.

V gave up 3 bases and J gave up 1 base, with 6 bases separating them. CDR3 size: 13 residues. Per germline, CDR1 SEHNR and CDR2 FQNEAQ (reference sequence). Peripheral blood genomic DNA, not sorted cells or RNA, was the template. Rearranged V-D-J TRB sequences were amplified with a mixed TRB-A/B primer pool. Each CDR3 protein gets one entry after TCRdb re-called the multiplex PCR reads with MiXCR. The sample has around 12,000 distinct CDR3 sequences, 21% seen once. Specimen: blood. The V and J genes are TRBV7-9 and TRBJ2-5; the D is unclear. The TCR sequence derives from a human donor in good health. The CDR3 loop is CASSFPGQETQYF. CDR3 nucleotides: TGTGCCAGCAGCTTTCCAGGCCAAGAGACCCAGTACTTC.